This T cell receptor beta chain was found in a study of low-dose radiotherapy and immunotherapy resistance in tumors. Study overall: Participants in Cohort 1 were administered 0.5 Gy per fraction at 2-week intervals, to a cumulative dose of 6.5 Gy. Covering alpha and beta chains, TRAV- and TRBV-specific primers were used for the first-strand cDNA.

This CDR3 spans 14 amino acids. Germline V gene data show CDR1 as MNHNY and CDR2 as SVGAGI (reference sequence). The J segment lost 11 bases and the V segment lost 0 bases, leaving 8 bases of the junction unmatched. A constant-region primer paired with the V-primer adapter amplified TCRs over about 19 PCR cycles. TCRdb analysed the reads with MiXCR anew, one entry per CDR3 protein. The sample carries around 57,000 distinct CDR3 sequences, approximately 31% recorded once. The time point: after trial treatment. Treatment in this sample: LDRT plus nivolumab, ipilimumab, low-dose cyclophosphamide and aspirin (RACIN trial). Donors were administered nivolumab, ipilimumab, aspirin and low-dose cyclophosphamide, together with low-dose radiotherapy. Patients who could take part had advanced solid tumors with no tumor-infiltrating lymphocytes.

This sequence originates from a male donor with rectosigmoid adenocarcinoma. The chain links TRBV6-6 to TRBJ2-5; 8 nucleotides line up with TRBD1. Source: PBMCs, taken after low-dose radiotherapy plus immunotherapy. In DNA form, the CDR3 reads TGTGCCAGCAGTTACTCGGGACAGGCAGGGGAGCAGTACTTC. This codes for CASSYSGQAGEQYF.